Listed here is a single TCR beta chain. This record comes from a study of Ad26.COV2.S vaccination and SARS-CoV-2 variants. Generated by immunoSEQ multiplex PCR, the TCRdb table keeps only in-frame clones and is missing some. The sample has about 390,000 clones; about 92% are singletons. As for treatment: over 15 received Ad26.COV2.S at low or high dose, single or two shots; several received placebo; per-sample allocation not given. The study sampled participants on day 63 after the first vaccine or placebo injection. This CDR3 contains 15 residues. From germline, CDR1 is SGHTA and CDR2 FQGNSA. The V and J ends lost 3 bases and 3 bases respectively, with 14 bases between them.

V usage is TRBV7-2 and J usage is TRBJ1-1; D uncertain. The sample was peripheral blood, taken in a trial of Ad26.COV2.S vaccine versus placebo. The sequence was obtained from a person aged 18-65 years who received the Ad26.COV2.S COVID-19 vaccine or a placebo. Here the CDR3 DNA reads TGTGCCAGCAGCTTGGTGGCCGGGCGTGACACTGAAGCTTTCTTT. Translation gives CASSLVAGRDTEAFF.